This entry describes one TCR beta chain. Its antigen remains unidentified. PCR employed 60 Vbeta and 13 Jbeta primers. As processed by the authors: Later analysis identified 65 million to 80 million unique TCR beta chains, 9 million to 12 million shared. Measured with immunoSEQ multiplex PCR; TCRdb has only the in-frame clones, and not every one. That table supplies the V and J calls and clone size; D and trimming were determined from the DNA. The data show about 160,000 clones, more than 70% seen once. This sample was included in a study of cytomegalovirus exposure and HLA in healthy donors. About the research overall: T cells numbering about 179 million yielded around 120 million unique TCR beta sequences in an earlier analysis.

The CDR3 has 15 amino acids. The V gene's germline CDR1 is SEHNR and CDR2 FQNEAQ (reference sequence). With V trimmed by 5 bases and J by 7 bases, 5 bases remained unmatched. The study's findings and limits: It was 150 to 200 TCR beta chains that were listed as cytomegalovirus-associated. Apparent HLA restriction characterized most CMV-associated TCR beta chains in a later analysis.

The sequencing input was PBMCs. The receptor's source is a male donor in good health and CMV-seropositive. The chain uses TRBV7-9 and TRBJ1-6; 10 bases agree with TRBD1. CDR3 sequence reads: CASSHRTGGNSPLHF. The CDR3 DNA sequence: TGTGCCAGCAGCCATAGGACAGGGGGGAATTCACCCCTCCACTTT.